These T cell receptor beta chains were read from a single sample in a study of OX40 agonist ivuxolimab in advanced cancers. TCRdb keeps only in-frame clones here, not all; method: immunoSEQ multiplex PCR. The data show over 15,000 clones, approximately 86% seen once. This specimen consisted of CD4+ or CD8+ T cells sorted from blood, obtained in a trial of the OX40 agonist ivuxolimab. The receptors come from an adult with an advanced solid tumor such as melanoma, head and neck, liver or kidney cancer. The CDR3 runs from the conserved cysteine through the conserved F or W. The D gene is left open where the match is weak. Only some rows state a clone size, as once, few, many or a class for expanded clones.

CDR3nt: TGTGCCAGCAGCTTGTATAGCTATGAAGCTTTCTTT; CDR3aa: CASSLYSYEAFF; d_gene: NA; j_gene: TRBJ1-1; abundance: NA; v_gene: TRBV13; len: 12
CDR3nt: TGTGCCAGCAGCTTAGGGGCTAGCGGGAGTTACGAGCAGTACTTC; CDR3aa: CASSLGASGSYEQYF; d_gene: TRBD2; j_gene: TRBJ2-7; abundance: NA; v_gene: TRBV7-8; len: 15
CDR3nt: TGTGCCAGCAGTTTAAATGTGAGACTCAGGAGTTACACCGGGGAGCTGTTTTTT; CDR3aa: CASSLNVRLRSYTGELFF; d_gene: NA; j_gene: TRBJ2-2; abundance: few; v_gene: TRBV28; len: 18
CDR3nt: TGTGCCAGCAGCTTGGGACTAAGCTCCTACAATGAGCAGTTCTTC; CDR3aa: CASSLGLSSYNEQFF; d_gene: NA; j_gene: TRBJ2-1; abundance: NA; v_gene: TRBV5-8; len: 15
CDR3nt: TGTGCCATCAAGGCGGGGGCTAACACCGGGGAGCTGTTTTTT; CDR3aa: CAIKAGANTGELFF; d_gene: NA; j_gene: TRBJ2-2; abundance: NA; v_gene: TRBV10-3; len: 14
CDR3nt: TGTGCCTGGAGTGTTGGAGGTCCGGTGAATGGCTACACCTTC; CDR3aa: CAWSVGGPVNGYTF; d_gene: NA; j_gene: TRBJ1-2; abundance: NA; v_gene: TRBV30; len: 14
CDR3nt: TGTGCCAGCAGCTTAGGGGGCGCCTCTGGAAATGAGCAGTTCTTC; CDR3aa: CASSLGGASGNEQFF; d_gene: TRBD1; j_gene: TRBJ2-1; abundance: NA; v_gene: TRBV5-4; len: 15
CDR3nt: TGTGCCTGGAGTCGACATTCGAACACTGAAGCTTTCTTT; CDR3aa: CAWSRHSNTEAFF; d_gene: NA; j_gene: TRBJ1-1; abundance: NA; v_gene: TRBV30; len: 13
CDR3nt: TGTGCCAGCAGCCCCGGGGGGGGAGGGTACACAGATACGCAGTATTTT; CDR3aa: CASSPGGGGYTDTQYF; d_gene: TRBD2; j_gene: TRBJ2-3; abundance: NA; v_gene: TRBV5-4; len: 16
CDR3nt: TGTGCCAGCAGAACGACGACAGGGATCGGAGGTACTGAAGCTTTCTTT; CDR3aa: CASRTTTGIGGTEAFF; d_gene: TRBD1; j_gene: TRBJ1-1; abundance: NA; v_gene: TRBV27; len: 16
CDR3nt: TGTGCCACCTCCCCCGACCATGTCTGGGGTGAGCAGTTCTTC; CDR3aa: CATSPDHVWGEQFF; d_gene: NA; j_gene: TRBJ2-1; abundance: NA; v_gene: TRBV19; len: 14
CDR3nt: TGCGCCAGCAGTGAAATAGCTAGACGCACAGATACGCAGTATTTT; CDR3aa: CASSEIARRTDTQYF; d_gene: NA; j_gene: TRBJ2-3; abundance: once; v_gene: TRBV10-2; len: 15
CDR3nt: TGTGCCAGCAGTCAAGAAGGGGGGGGTTCAAGTCTTGAGCAGTTCTTC; CDR3aa: CASSQEGGGSSLEQFF; d_gene: NA; j_gene: TRBJ2-1; abundance: once; v_gene: TRBV28; len: 16
CDR3nt: TGTGCCAGCAGCTCACAGGGGGCGCAGGGCTATGGCTACACCTTC; CDR3aa: CASSSQGAQGYGYTF; d_gene: TRBD1; j_gene: TRBJ1-2; abundance: NA; v_gene: TRBV13; len: 15
CDR3nt: TGTGCCAGCAGCCTGGGGGTAACCCAAGAGACCCAGTACTTC; CDR3aa: CASSLGVTQETQYF; d_gene: NA; j_gene: TRBJ2-5; abundance: NA; v_gene: TRBV7-8; len: 14
CDR3nt: TGTGCCAGCAGCGCCATCAGCGGGAGGCAGTTCTTC; CDR3aa: CASSAISGRQFF; d_gene: TRBD2; j_gene: TRBJ2-1; abundance: NA; v_gene: TRBV9; len: 12
CDR3nt: TGTGCCAGCAGTCCGCCCCAGGGAACGGGAGGGACCCAGTACTTC; CDR3aa: CASSPPQGTGGTQYF; d_gene: TRBD2; j_gene: TRBJ2-5; abundance: NA; v_gene: TRBV5-4; len: 15
CDR3nt: TGTGCCAGCAGCTTGATAGCAGGGGGAACTGAAGCTTTCTTT; CDR3aa: CASSLIAGGTEAFF; d_gene: TRBD1; j_gene: TRBJ1-1; abundance: NA; v_gene: TRBV7-2; len: 14
CDR3nt: TGTGCCAGCAGCGAGACTAGCGGGAGTGGCACAGATACGCAGTATTTT; CDR3aa: CASSETSGSGTDTQYF; d_gene: NA; j_gene: TRBJ2-3; abundance: NA; v_gene: TRBV21-1; len: 16
CDR3nt: TGTGCCAGCAGCCATTCCGGGACAGGCTTCGAGCAGTACTTC; CDR3aa: CASSHSGTGFEQYF; d_gene: TRBD1; j_gene: TRBJ2-7; abundance: NA; v_gene: TRBV7-2; len: 14
CDR3nt: TGTGCCAGCAGCTGGGGGGCGGTCACCGGGGAGCTGTTTTTT; CDR3aa: CASSWGAVTGELFF; d_gene: NA; j_gene: TRBJ2-2; abundance: few; v_gene: TRBV5-6; len: 14
CDR3nt: TGTGCCAGCAGCCAAGAGAGGACAGGGGCAGCTCAAGAGACCCAGTACTTC; CDR3aa: CASSQERTGAAQETQYF; d_gene: TRBD1; j_gene: TRBJ2-5; abundance: NA; v_gene: TRBV14; len: 17
CDR3nt: TGTGCCAGCAGCCAAGATAGGGCAGGGGCCTACGAGCAGTACTTC; CDR3aa: CASSQDRAGAYEQYF; d_gene: NA; j_gene: TRBJ2-7; abundance: NA; v_gene: TRBV4-2; len: 15
CDR3nt: TGTGCTAGTGGTGAAATAGCGGGAGCTACTTTGAATGAGCAGTTCTTC; CDR3aa: CASGEIAGATLNEQFF; d_gene: TRBD2; j_gene: TRBJ2-1; abundance: NA; v_gene: TRBV12-5; len: 16
CDR3nt: TGTGCCAGCAGCCCCGGGACAGATCGGACGCGGGAGCAGTACTTC; CDR3aa: CASSPGTDRTREQYF; d_gene: TRBD1; j_gene: TRBJ2-7; abundance: NA; v_gene: TRBV7-9; len: 15
CDR3nt: TGTGCCAGCAGCTTTTCTCACACTGGGGCCAACGTCCTGACTTTC; CDR3aa: CASSFSHTGANVLTF; d_gene: NA; j_gene: TRBJ2-6; abundance: NA; v_gene: TRBV7-3; len: 15
CDR3nt: TGTGCCAGCAGTACAGGGGCGGGTGAAAAACTGTTTTTT; CDR3aa: CASSTGAGEKLFF; d_gene: TRBD1; j_gene: TRBJ1-4; abundance: NA; v_gene: TRBV28; len: 13
CDR3nt: TGCAGCGTTGAAGATCGCCAGGGATCTTGGGGCTACACCTTC; CDR3aa: CSVEDRQGSWGYTF; d_gene: NA; j_gene: TRBJ1-2; abundance: NA; v_gene: TRBV29-1; len: 14
CDR3nt: TGTGCCAGCAGCGTAGCGGGTCGGGACCACTACGAGCAGTACTTC; CDR3aa: CASSVAGRDHYEQYF; d_gene: NA; j_gene: TRBJ2-7; abundance: NA; v_gene: TRBV9; len: 15
CDR3nt: TGTGCCAGCAGCTTAGTGGCAGGCAAACAGGGACAGCCCCAGCATTTT; CDR3aa: CASSLVAGKQGQPQHF; d_gene: NA; j_gene: TRBJ1-5; abundance: few; v_gene: TRBV7-2; len: 16
CDR3nt: TGTGCCAGCAGTGGAGGGGCCGGGGGAGAGACCCAGTACTTC; CDR3aa: CASSGGAGGETQYF; d_gene: NA; j_gene: TRBJ2-5; abundance: NA; v_gene: TRBV6-1; len: 14
CDR3nt: TGTGCCAGCAGTGCCGGGACACAACCCTACGAGCAGTACTTC; CDR3aa: CASSAGTQPYEQYF; d_gene: NA; j_gene: TRBJ2-7; abundance: NA; v_gene: TRBV6-5; len: 14
CDR3nt: TGTGCCAGCACCGATGGCAACACCGGGGAGCTGTTTTTT; CDR3aa: CASTDGNTGELFF; d_gene: NA; j_gene: TRBJ2-2; abundance: NA; v_gene: TRBV6-5; len: 13
CDR3nt: TGTGCCAGCAGCGCAGACAGGGCGGCAGATACGCAGTATTTT; CDR3aa: CASSADRAADTQYF; d_gene: TRBD1; j_gene: TRBJ2-3; abundance: once; v_gene: TRBV7-6; len: 14
CDR3nt: TGTGCCAGCAGTTACTCTACTGGGACAGCTAGAGAAGCTTTCTTT; CDR3aa: CASSYSTGTAREAFF; d_gene: TRBD1; j_gene: TRBJ1-1; abundance: NA; v_gene: TRBV6-5; len: 15
CDR3nt: TGTGCCAGTACCCTTGAAGCGAACACTGAAGCTTTCTTT; CDR3aa: CASTLEANTEAFF; d_gene: NA; j_gene: TRBJ1-1; abundance: NA; v_gene: TRBV19; len: 13
CDR3nt: TGTGCCAGCAGGGCCTACATGGGGTCAGGCACAGATACGCAGTATTTT; CDR3aa: CASRAYMGSGTDTQYF; d_gene: NA; j_gene: TRBJ2-3; abundance: NA; v_gene: TRBV27; len: 16
CDR3nt: TGTGCCAGCAGTTCTCCGGGACAGGGTAATGAAAAACTGTTTTTT; CDR3aa: CASSSPGQGNEKLFF; d_gene: TRBD1; j_gene: TRBJ1-4; abundance: NA; v_gene: TRBV28; len: 15